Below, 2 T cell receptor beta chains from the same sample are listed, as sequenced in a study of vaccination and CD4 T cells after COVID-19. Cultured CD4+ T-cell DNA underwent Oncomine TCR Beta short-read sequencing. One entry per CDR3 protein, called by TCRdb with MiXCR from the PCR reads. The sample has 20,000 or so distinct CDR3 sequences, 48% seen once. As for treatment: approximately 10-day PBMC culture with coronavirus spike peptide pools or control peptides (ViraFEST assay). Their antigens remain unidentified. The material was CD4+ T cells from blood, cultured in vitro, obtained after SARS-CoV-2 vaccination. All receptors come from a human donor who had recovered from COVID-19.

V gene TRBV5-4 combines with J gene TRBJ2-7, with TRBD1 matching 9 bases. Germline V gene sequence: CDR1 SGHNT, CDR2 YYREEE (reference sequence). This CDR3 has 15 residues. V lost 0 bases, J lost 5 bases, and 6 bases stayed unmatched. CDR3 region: CASSLGGTGRDEQYF. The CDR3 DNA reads TGTGCCAGCAGCTTGGGGGGGACAGGGAGGGACGAGCAGTACTTC.

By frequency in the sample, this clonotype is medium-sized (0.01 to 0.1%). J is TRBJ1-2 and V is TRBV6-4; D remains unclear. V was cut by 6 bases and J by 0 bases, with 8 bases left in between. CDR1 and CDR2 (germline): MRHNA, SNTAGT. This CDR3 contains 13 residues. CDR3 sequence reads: CASSPGANYGYTF. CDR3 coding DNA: TGTGCCAGCAGCCCCGGGGCTAACTATGGCTACACCTTC.